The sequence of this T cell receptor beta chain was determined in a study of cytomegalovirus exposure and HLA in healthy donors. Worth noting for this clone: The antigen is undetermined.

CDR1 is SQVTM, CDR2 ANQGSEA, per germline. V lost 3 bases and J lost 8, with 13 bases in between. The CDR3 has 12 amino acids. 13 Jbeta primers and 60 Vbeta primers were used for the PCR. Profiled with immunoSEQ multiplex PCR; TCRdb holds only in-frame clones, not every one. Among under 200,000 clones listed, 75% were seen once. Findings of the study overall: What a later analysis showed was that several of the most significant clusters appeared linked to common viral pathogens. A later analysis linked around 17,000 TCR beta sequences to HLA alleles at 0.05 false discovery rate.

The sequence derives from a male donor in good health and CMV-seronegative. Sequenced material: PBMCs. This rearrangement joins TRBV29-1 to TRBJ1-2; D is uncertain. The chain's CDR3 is CSVERHRLGYTF. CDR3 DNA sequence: TGCAGCGTTGAGAGGCACCGATTGGGCTACACCTTC.